These T cell receptor beta chains were read from a single sample in a study of CD8+CD57+ T cells in acquired aplastic anemia. In TCRdb, the reads were re-called with MiXCR into one record per CDR3 protein. The sample holds more than 250,000 distinct CDR3 sequences; around 60% are singletons and the top ten take less than 10%. Source material: sorted CD4+, CD8+, or CD8+CD57+ T cells (not recorded which) from PBMCs. These receptors were collected from a human donor with severe aplastic anemia or a healthy control (not recorded which). The CDR3 runs from the conserved cysteine through the conserved F or W. D genes are given only for firm matches. Expanded clones get a size class; other rows say once, few or many, or leave the size out.

>NA|TRBJ1-5|NA|TRBV28
TGTGCCAGCAGCCTTAAAGGGGGTGTATATCAGCCCCAGCATTTT
CASSLKGGVYQPQHF
>NA|TRBJ2-3|NA|TRBV5-1
TGCGCCAGCAGCTTGTCTTCAGGGGGGACAGATACGCAGTATTTT
CASSLSSGGTDTQYF
>NA|TRBJ2-1|TRBD1|TRBV28
TGTGCCAGCAGCCAACCCGGGACAGCATACAATGAGCAGTTCTTC
CASSQPGTAYNEQFF
>few|TRBJ2-2|NA|TRBV12-3/TRBV12-4
TGTGCCAGCAGCTCCGGGTCCCGGGGCGCCGGGGAGCTGCTCTTT
CASSSGSRGAGELLF
>many|TRBJ2-5|TRBD2|TRBV6-5
TGTGCCAGCAGTTACCCCGGACTAGCGGGGGGTGGAGAGACCCAGTACTTC
CASSYPGLAGGGETQYF
>few|TRBJ2-5|TRBD2|TRBV24-1
TGTGCCACCAGTGAACCCTATAGCGGTAGCGGGGAGACCCAGTACTTC
CATSEPYSGSGETQYF
>NA|TRBJ1-6|NA|TRBV2
TGTGCCAGCAGCCGGGGGCCAGGCTCACCCCTCCACTTT
CASSRGPGSPLHF
>NA|TRBJ1-2|NA|TRBV2
TGTGCCAGCCAATACCACGACAGGTACTATGGCTACACCTTC
CASQYHDRYYGYTF
>many|TRBJ2-2|NA|TRBV12-3/TRBV12-4
TGTGCCAGCAGTTTTGCGGGCGCCGGGGAGCTGTTTTTT
CASSFAGAGELFF
>many|TRBJ1-5|TRBD1|TRBV7-2
TGTGCCAGCAGCACCGAAGGACAGGGGGCATTCCGGCCCCAGCATTTT
CASSTEGQGAFRPQHF
>NA|TRBJ1-1|TRBD1|TRBV20-1
TGCAGTGCTAGCAGAGATTTGAGGACAGGGCTGAACACTGAAGCTTTCTTT
CSASRDLRTGLNTEAFF
>NA|TRBJ1-4|TRBD1|TRBV20-1
TGCAGTGCTAGGGACAGGGGGGCAGGGGAAAAACTGTTTTTT
CSARDRGAGEKLFF
>NA|TRBJ2-2|NA|TRBV10-3
TGTGCCATCAAACCCCCAGGGGTGAACACCGGGGAGCTGTTTTTT
CAIKPPGVNTGELFF
>NA|TRBJ2-5|NA|TRBV24-1
TGTGCCACCAGTGATGCAGGGCAGGGGCAAGAGACCCAGTACTTC
CATSDAGQGQETQYF
>many|TRBJ2-7|TRBD1|TRBV6-1
TGTGCCAGCAGGACGGTCTGGACAGGGGGGATGTACGAGCAGTACTTC
CASRTVWTGGMYEQYF
>many|TRBJ2-6|NA|TRBV19
TGTGCCAGTCTGAGTCGCTCTGGGGCCAACGTCCTGACTTTC
CASLSRSGANVLTF
>NA|TRBJ2-7|NA|TRBV20-1
TGCAGTGCTAGTAGGGGGATAAGAAACGAGCAGTACTTC
CSASRGIRNEQYF
>many|TRBJ2-7|NA|TRBV5-1
TGCGCCAGCAGCTTGGCCGGTCAGGGAGTCCACGAGCAGTACTTC
CASSLAGQGVHEQYF
>NA|TRBJ2-2|TRBD1|TRBV7-9
TGTGCCAGCAGGCTTGGGACAGCTTTTCCAACCGGGGAGCTGTTTTTT
CASRLGTAFPTGELFF
>many|TRBJ2-2|TRBD2|TRBV7-3
TGTGCCAGCAGCCCGACCCGGGGGGGTCGGAACACCGGGGAGCTGTTTTTT
CASSPTRGGRNTGELFF
>NA|TRBJ1-2|NA|TRBV15
TGTGCCACCAGCAGAGATGGGGCCTACGAGCAGGGCTATGGCTACACCTTC
CATSRDGAYEQGYGYTF
>many|TRBJ2-3|TRBD2|TRBV10-3
TGTGCCATCAGGTCCGGGACTACTACAGATACGCAGTATTTT
CAIRSGTTTDTQYF
>NA|TRBJ2-5|TRBD2|TRBV10-1
TGCGCCAGCAGTGAGTATCGACTAGCGGGGGAGACCCAGTACTTC
CASSEYRLAGETQYF
>many|TRBJ1-5|TRBD1|TRBV7-2
TGTGCCAGCAGCTTCGACAGGGGGAGTAGGCAGCCCCAGCATTTT
CASSFDRGSRQPQHF
>few|TRBJ2-1|NA|TRBV20-1
TGCGGGGAGTTGAAGTACAATGAGCAGTTCTTC
CGELKYNEQFF
>NA|TRBJ2-7|TRBD2|TRBV5-6
TGTGCCAGCAGCCCTTCACTAGCGGGGGGGCCGGGGGAGCAGTACTTC
CASSPSLAGGPGEQYF
>NA|TRBJ1-2|TRBD1|TRBV20-1
TGTAGTCCCCGGGACAGCAGTGACTATGGCTACACCTTC
CSPRDSSDYGYTF